The clone carrying this TCR beta chain was counted once. Its matching antigen is unknown. This entry comes from a study of cytomegalovirus exposure and HLA in healthy donors. Study observations and caveats: Later work found most CMV-associated TCR beta chains apparently HLA-restricted. In a later analysis, V- and J-gene trimming of beta chains associated with a DCLRE1C missense variant, replicated independently.

With 60 Vbeta and 13 Jbeta primers, the PCR was carried out. Using immunoSEQ multiplex PCR, the repertoire was profiled, and TCRdb retains in-frame clones only, with some absent. The sample holds 150,000 to 200,000 clones, 82% seen once. The CDR3 is 14 residues long. This sequence joins TRBV21-1 and TRBJ2-6; the DNA was not used to check the table's D call, TRBD1. TRBV21-1 is reported as a pseudogene. Sequencing was done on a sample of PBMCs. This sequence was found in a woman aged 45-65 years in good health and CMV-seropositive. CDR3 residues: CASRKGPGANVLTF. CDR3 DNA: TGTGCCAGCAGGAAGGGGCCTGGGGCCAACGTCCTGACTTTC.